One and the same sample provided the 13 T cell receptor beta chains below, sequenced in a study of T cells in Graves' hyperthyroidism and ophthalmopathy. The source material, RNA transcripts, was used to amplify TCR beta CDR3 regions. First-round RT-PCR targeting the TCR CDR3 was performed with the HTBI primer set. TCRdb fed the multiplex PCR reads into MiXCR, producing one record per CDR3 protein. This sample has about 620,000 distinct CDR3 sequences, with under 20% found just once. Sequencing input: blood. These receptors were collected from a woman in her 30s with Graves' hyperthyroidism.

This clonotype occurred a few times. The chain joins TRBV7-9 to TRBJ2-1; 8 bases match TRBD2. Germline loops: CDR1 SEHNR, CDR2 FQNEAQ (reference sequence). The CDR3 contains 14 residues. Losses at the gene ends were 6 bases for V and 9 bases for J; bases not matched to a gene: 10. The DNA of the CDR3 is TGTGCCAGCAGTCGCGGACTAGCTTCCGGTGAGCAGTTCTTC. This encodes CASSRGLASGEQFF.

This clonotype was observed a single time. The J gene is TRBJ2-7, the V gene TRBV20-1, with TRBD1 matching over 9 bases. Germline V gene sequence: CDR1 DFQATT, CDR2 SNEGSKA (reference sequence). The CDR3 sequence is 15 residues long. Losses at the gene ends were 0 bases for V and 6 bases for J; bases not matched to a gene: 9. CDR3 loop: CSARDRGQGGREQYF. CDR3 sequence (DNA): TGCAGTGCTAGAGATCGGGGACAGGGAGGGCGCGAGCAGTACTTC.

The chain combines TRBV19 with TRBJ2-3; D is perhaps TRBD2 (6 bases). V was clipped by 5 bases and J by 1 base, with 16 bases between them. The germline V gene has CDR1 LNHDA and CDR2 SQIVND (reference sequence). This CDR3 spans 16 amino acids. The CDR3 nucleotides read TGTGCCAGTAGTCCCTCGGAGGGACCGGGCACAGATACGCAGTATTTT. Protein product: CASSPSEGPGTDTQYF.

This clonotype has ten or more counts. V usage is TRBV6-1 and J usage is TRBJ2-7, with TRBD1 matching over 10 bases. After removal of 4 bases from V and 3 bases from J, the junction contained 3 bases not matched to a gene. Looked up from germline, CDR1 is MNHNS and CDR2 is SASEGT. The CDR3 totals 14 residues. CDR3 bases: TGTGCCAGCAGTGTCCGGGACAGGGGCTACGAGCAGTACTTC. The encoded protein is CASSVRDRGYEQYF.

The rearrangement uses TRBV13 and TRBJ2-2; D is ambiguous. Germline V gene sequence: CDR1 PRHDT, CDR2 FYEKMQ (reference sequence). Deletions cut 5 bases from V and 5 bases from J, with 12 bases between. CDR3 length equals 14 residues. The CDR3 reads CASSLRLGTGELFF. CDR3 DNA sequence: TGTGCCAGCAGCCTACGACTCGGGACCGGGGAGCTGTTTTTT. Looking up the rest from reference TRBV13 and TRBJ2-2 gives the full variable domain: AAGVIQSPRHLIKEKRETATLKCYPIPRHDTVYWYQQGPGQDPQFLISFYEKMQSDKGSIPDRFSAQQFSDYHSELNMSSLELGDSALYFCASSLRLGTGELFFGEGSRLTVL.

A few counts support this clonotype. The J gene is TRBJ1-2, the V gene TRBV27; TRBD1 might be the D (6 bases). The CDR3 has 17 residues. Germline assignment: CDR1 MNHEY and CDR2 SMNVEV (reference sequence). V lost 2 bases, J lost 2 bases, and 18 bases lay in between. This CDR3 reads CASSLGRSTGQNYGYTF. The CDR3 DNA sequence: TGTGCCAGCAGTTTAGGTCGGAGTACGGGACAAAACTATGGCTACACCTTC.

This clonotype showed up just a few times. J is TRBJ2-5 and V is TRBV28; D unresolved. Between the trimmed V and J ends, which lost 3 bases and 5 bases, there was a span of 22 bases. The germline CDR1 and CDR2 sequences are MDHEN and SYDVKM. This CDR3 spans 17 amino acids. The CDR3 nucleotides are TGTGCCAGCAGTTTTGGGTCGAACATCCCATCCGTGGAGACCCAGTACTTC. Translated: CASSFGSNIPSVETQYF. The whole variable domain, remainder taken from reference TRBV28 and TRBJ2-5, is DVKVTQSSRYLVKRTGEKVFLECVQDMDHENMFWYRQDPGLGLRLIYFSYDVKMKEKGDIPEGYSVSREKKERFSLILESASTNQTSMYLCASSFGSNIPSVETQYFGPGTRLLVL.

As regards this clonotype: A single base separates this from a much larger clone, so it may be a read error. This CDR3 reads CASSPTGLSEQYF. As DNA, the CDR3 is TGTGCCAGCTCACCAACCGGTTTGAGCGAGCAGTACTTC. The chain carries TRBV18 and TRBJ2-7; D gene uncertain. Per germline, CDR1 KGHSH and CDR2 LQKENI. The CDR3 is made up of 13 amino acids. V shed 2 bases and J shed 6 bases, with 11 bases lying between them. Variable domain in full (rest from reference TRBV18 and TRBJ2-7): NAGVMQNPRHLVRRRGQEARLRCSPMKGHSHVYWYRQLPEEGLKFMVYLQKENIIDESGMPKERFSAEFPKEGPSILRIQQVVRGDSAAYFCASSPTGLSEQYFGPGTRLTVT.

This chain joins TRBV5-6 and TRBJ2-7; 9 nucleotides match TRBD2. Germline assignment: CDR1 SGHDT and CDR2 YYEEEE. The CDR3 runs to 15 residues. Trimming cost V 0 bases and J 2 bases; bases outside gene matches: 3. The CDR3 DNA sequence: TGTGCCAGCAGCTTGGCGCCTAGCGGGACCTACGAGCAGTACTTC. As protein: CASSLAPSGTYEQYF. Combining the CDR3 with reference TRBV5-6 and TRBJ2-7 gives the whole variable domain DAGVTQSPTHLIKTRGQQVTLRCSPKSGHDTVSWYQQALGQGPQFIFQYYEEEERQRGNFPDRFSGHQFPNYSSELNVNALLLGDSALYLCASSLAPSGTYEQYFGPGTRLTVT.

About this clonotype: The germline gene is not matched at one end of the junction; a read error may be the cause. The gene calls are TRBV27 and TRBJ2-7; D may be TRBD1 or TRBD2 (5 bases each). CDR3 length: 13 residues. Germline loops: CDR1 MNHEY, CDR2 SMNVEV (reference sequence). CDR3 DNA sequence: TGTGCCGGCAGTTTATGGGGGAGCTACGAGCAGTACTTC. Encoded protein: CAGSLWGSYEQYF.

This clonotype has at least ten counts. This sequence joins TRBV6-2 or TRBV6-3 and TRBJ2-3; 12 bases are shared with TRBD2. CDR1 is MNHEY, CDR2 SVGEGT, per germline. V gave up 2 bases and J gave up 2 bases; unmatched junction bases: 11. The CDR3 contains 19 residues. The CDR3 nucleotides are TGTGCCAGCAGTTACACGTCTAGCGGGAGGGCGGAAAACACAGATACGCAGTATTTT. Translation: CASSYTSSGRAENTDTQYF.

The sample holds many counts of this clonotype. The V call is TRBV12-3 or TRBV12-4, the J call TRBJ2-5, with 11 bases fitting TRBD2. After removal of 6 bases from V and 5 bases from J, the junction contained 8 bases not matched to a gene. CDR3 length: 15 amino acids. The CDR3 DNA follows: TGTGCCAGCAGCCCCAGACTAGCGGGACTGGAGACCCAGTACTTC. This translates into CASSPRLAGLETQYF.

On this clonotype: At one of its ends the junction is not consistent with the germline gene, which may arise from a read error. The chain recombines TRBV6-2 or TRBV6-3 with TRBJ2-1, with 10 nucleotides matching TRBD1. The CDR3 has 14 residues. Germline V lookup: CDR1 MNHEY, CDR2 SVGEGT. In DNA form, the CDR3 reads TGTGCCAGCAGTTCGACAGGGGGCGGCAATAAGCAGTTCTTC. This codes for CASSSTGGGNKQFF.